The clone carrying this TCR beta chain was counted between two and nine times. Antigen: not known. The data stem from a study of regulatory dendritic cells for organ transplantation. Clones were sequenced by immunoSEQ multiplex PCR, and TCRdb holds only the in-frame ones, with some missing. The repertoire holds 20,000 or so clones, with 85% as singletons. Trimming cost V 5 bases and J 2 bases, with 13 bases left between them. CDR3 length: 15 residues. CDR1 and CDR2 from the germline V gene are SGHTA and FQGNSA. Sorted subsets were CFSE-labeled and cultured less than six days with allogeneic dendritic cells.

Sequencing was carried out using naive CD4+ T cells from blood cultured with dendritic cells. Subset noted: CD45RA+ naive T cells. The TCR originated in a human donor in good health. This rearrangement joins TRBV7-2 to TRBJ1-5; D remains ambiguous. The CDR3 DNA follows: TGTGCCAGCAGCCGAGAGTCCTTGGGCAATCAGCCCCAGCATTTT. Residues: CASSRESLGNQPQHF.